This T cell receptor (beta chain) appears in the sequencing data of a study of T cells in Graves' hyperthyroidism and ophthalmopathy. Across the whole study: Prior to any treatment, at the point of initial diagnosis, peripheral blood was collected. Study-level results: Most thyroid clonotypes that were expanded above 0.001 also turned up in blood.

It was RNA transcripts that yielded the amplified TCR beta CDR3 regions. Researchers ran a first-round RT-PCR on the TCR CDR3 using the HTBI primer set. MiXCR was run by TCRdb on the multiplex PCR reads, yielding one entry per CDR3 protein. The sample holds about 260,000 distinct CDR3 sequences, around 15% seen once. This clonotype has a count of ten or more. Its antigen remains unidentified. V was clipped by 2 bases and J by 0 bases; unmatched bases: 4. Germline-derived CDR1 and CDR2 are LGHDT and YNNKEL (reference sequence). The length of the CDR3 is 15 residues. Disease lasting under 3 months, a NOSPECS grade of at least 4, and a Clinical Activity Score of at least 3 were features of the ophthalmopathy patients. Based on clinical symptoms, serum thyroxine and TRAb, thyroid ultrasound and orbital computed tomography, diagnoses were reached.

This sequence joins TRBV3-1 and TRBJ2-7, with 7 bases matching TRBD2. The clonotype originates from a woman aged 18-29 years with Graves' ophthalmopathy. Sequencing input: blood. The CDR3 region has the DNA TGTGCCAGCAGCCAAATCGGGGGGAGCTCCTACGAGCAGTACTTC. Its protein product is CASSQIGGSSYEQYF.